The rows below give T cell receptor beta chains drawn from one sample of a study of T cell responses to AZD1222 COVID-19 vaccine. Clones were read by immunoSEQ multiplex PCR, and TCRdb kept only the in-frame ones, dropping some. The sample includes about 140,000 clones, roughly 90% of them seen just once. The sample was peripheral blood, taken on day 0 of AZD1222 vaccination. Every receptor here comes from an adult in good health. CDR3s include the opening cysteine and the closing phenylalanine or tryptophan. Fields, in order: V gene, clone size, J gene, CDR3 protein. A row's size may be missing; if present it is once, few, many or a size class.

v_call: TRBV19
clone_size: NA
j_call: TRBJ2-1
cdr3_aa: CASRRGGENEQFF

v_call: TRBV2
clone_size: NA
j_call: TRBJ2-1
cdr3_aa: CASSEAGLAGNEQFF

v_call: TRBV2
clone_size: NA
j_call: TRBJ2-7
cdr3_aa: CASDTANYEQYF

v_call: TRBV7-2
clone_size: NA
j_call: TRBJ2-5
cdr3_aa: CASSFMRGGLETQYF

v_call: TRBV6-4
clone_size: NA
j_call: TRBJ2-6
cdr3_aa: CASSDSGGVGANVLTF

v_call: TRBV7-2
clone_size: NA
j_call: TRBJ1-5
cdr3_aa: CASSGSGAWHQPQHF

v_call: TRBV5-8
clone_size: NA
j_call: TRBJ1-3
cdr3_aa: CASSLGETRGISGNTIYF

v_call: TRBV7-9
clone_size: NA
j_call: TRBJ1-3
cdr3_aa: CASSLGGQLGSSGNTIYF

v_call: TRBV30
clone_size: NA
j_call: TRBJ1-6
cdr3_aa: CAWSAYRADSPLHF

v_call: TRBV7-9
clone_size: NA
j_call: TRBJ1-6
cdr3_aa: CASSLGALDSPLHF

v_call: TRBV29-1
clone_size: NA
j_call: TRBJ2-1
cdr3_aa: CSGGRDRAFNEQFF

v_call: TRBV11-2
clone_size: NA
j_call: TRBJ2-6
cdr3_aa: CASSFHGSGANVLTF

v_call: TRBV27
clone_size: NA
j_call: TRBJ2-2
cdr3_aa: CASSKQQRTDVTGELFF

v_call: TRBV5-1
clone_size: once
j_call: TRBJ1-2
cdr3_aa: CASSLGASNYGYTF